The entry that follows covers one TCR beta chain sequence. Its antigen remains unknown. CDR1 and CDR2 from the germline V gene are SGHRS and YFSETQ. The CDR3 has 18 amino acids. J was trimmed by 2 bases and V by 2 bases; bases with no gene match: 5. The source of the sample is a study of T cell repertoires in cytomegalovirus infection. At the level of the study: The study used recently identified HLA-C-restricted and well-studied HLA-B-restricted CMV epitopes. Overall study findings and caveats: What dominated the ex vivo response were HLA-C-restricted CMV-specific TCR beta clonotypes.

MiXCR was run by TCRdb on the reads, yielding one entry per CDR3 protein. The sample shows 310,000 or so distinct CDR3 sequences, 25% of them seen only once. This rearrangement joins TRBV5-1 to TRBJ2-6; TRBD1 agrees at 12 bases. The origin of this receptor is a human donor in good health (CMV status not recorded). Some clones in this sample may be carry-over from other donors' samples. The material sequenced was cultured PBMCs, taken from culture after CMV antigen stimulation. CDR3 DNA sequence: TGCGCCAGCAGCTTAGAGGGACAGGGGGCGGCTGGGGCCAACGTCCTGACTTTC. The encoded protein is CASSLEGQGAAGANVLTF. The full variable domain, completed using reference TRBV5-1 and TRBJ2-6, is KAGVTQTPRYLIKTRGQQVTLSCSPISGHRSVSWYQQTPGQGLQFLFEYFSETQRNKGNFPGRFSGRQFSNSRSEMNVSTLELGDSALYLCASSLEGQGAAGANVLTFGAGSRLTVL.